Below, 32 T cell receptor beta chains from the same sample are listed, as sequenced in a study of tumor and adjacent non-tumor tissue in lung cancer (dated by TCRdb to 2017 to 2018). RNA was extracted from bulk unsorted tissue and checked for quality with a NanoDrop ND-1000 and an Agilent 2100. Receptors were amplified or captured by multiplex PCR. Sequencing was carried out with an Illumina HiSeq 2500. TCRbeta libraries were constructed through three rounds of nested PCR with primers (Table S4) according to protocols adapted from ARM-PCR. The public reads were run again by TCRdb, first through fastp at Q25 and then through MiXCR, and only productive beta chains were kept. Identical CDR3 proteins give one entry, which carries the most common genes and DNA. The sample table contains fewer than 120,000 distinct CDR3 sequences; only one count was recorded for 84% of them. Of the sample, 20% to 25% falls within the top ten clones.

Material for sequencing was lung tumor tissue. The receptors stem from a man between 65 and 85 years old with non-small cell lung cancer.

With respect to this clonotype: The junction shows a germline mismatch at one end, possibly a read error. The chain joins TRBV5-1 to TRBJ2-5; TRBD2 matches at 12 bases. This CDR3 has 18 residues. The germline gives CDR1 SGHRS, CDR2 YFSETQ. CDR3 coding DNA: TGCGTCAGCATCTTGGAAGGACTAGCGGGGAACCCCAGAGAGACCCAGTACTTC. Its translation: CVSILEGLAGNPRETQYF.

In the case of this clonotype: The junction departs from germline at one end; a sequencing error may be responsible. V is TRBV6-2 or TRBV6-3 and J is TRBJ1-3; D uncertain. Germline CDR1 and CDR2: MNHEY and SVGEGT. The CDR3 is 16 amino acids. CDR3 sequence reads: CTSSYGREHSGNTVYF. In DNA form, the CDR3 reads TGTACCAGCAGTTACGGGCGGGAACACTCTGGAAACACCGTATATTTT.

The V and J genes are TRBV10-2 and TRBJ1-1; 10 positions agree with TRBD1. CDR1 WSHSY and CDR2 SAAADI come from the germline V gene. The CDR3 length is 16 residues. V was clipped by 5 bases and J by 13 bases; unmatched bases: 19. The CDR3 sequence: CASSPGDRGMGTQVFF. CDR3 sequence (DNA): TGCGCCAGCAGTCCAGGGGACAGGGGAATGGGCACTCAAGTTTTCTTT.

Regarding this clonotype: The final CDR3 position lacks the conserved phenylalanine or tryptophan, pointing to a likely read error. The chain employs TRBV4-1 and TRBJ1-5, with 7 nucleotides matching TRBD1. There are 16 residues in the CDR3. CDR1 is MGHRA and CDR2 is YSYEKL in the germline V gene. The CDR3 nucleotides read TGCGCCAGCTGCCTTATACCGGGACAGATAAATCAGCACCAGCATTCT. Translation: CASCLIPGQINQHQHS.

About this clonotype: As the CDR3 is not closed by the conserved phenylalanine or tryptophan, this likely results from a read error. The chain couples TRBV7-9 to TRBJ2-3; D remains unclear. The V gene's germline CDR1 is SEHNR and CDR2 FQNEAQ (reference sequence). The CDR3 is 12 residues long. This chain's CDR3 is CASSSPHDTQYV. CDR3 DNA: TGTGCAAGCAGCTCCCCCCATGATACGCAGTATGTT.

This chain connects TRBV14 to TRBJ1-6; possibly TRBD1 for D (5 bases). The CDR3 is 15 residues long. Per germline, CDR1 SGHDN and CDR2 FVKESK. The CDR3 sequence is CISSQEGSVGSPLHF. The CDR3 DNA reads as TGTATCAGCAGCCAAGAGGGGTCAGTTGGGTCACCCCTCCACTTT.

This clonotype was seen a few times. Germline and junction disagree at one end, which may indicate a read error. The genes are TRBV24-1 and TRBJ2-3; possibly TRBD1 or TRBD2 for D (5 bases each). CDR3 size: 15 residues. Germline CDR1 KGHDR, CDR2 SFDVKD. This chain's CDR3 is CATSDQSQEAYTQYF. The CDR3 DNA sequence: TGTGCCACCAGTGACCAGTCACAGGAGGCATATACGCAATATTTT.

The CDR3 nucleotides are TGTGCCAGCAACATCAGTCCCGGGACTAGCGGGACCCAGTACTTC. Residues: CASNISPGTSGTQYF. This chain links TRBV11-2 with TRBJ2-5; TRBD2 agrees at 11 bases. In germline, CDR1 is SGHAT, CDR2 FQNNGV. V gave up 7 bases and J gave up 7 bases; unmatched junction bases: 11. The CDR3 is 15 residues long. Variable domain in full (rest from reference TRBV11-2 and TRBJ2-5): EAGVAQSPRYKIIEKRQSVAFWCNPISGHATLYWYQQILGQGPKLLIQFQNNGVVDDSQLPKDRFSAERLKGVDSTLKIQPAKLEDSAVYLCASNISPGTSGTQYFGPGTRLLVL.

On this clonotype itself: A much larger clone lies one base from this, so it may be a read error. This chain uses TRBV7-9 with TRBJ2-1, with D possibly being TRBD1 (6 bases). Germline V lookup: CDR1 SEHNR, CDR2 FQNEAQ (reference sequence). The CDR3 length is 14 residues. The CDR3 sequence: CACSHGQLYNEQFF. CDR3 nucleotides: TGTGCCTGCAGCCACGGACAGCTATACAATGAGCAGTTCTTC.

This clonotype was counted once. Just one base apart from a much larger clone, this may be a read error. This CDR3 fails to terminate in the conserved phenylalanine or tryptophan, so it likely reflects a read error. This chain joins TRBV7-2 and TRBJ2-3; 8 positions agree with TRBD2. This CDR3 spans 14 amino acids. V trimming: 2 bases; J trimming: 5 bases; junction bases outside the gene matches: 3. Germline V gene sequence: CDR1 SGHTA, CDR2 FQGNSA. CDR3 region: CASSLYGGVDTQYY. CDR3 in DNA: TGTGCCAGCAGCTTATACGGGGGGGTAGATACGCAGTATTAT.

This clonotype was recorded a few times. The rearrangement uses TRBV11-3 and TRBJ2-7; D tentatively reads TRBD1 or TRBD2 (5 bases each). CDR3 length: 14 amino acids. CDR1 SGHNT and CDR2 YENEEA come from the germline V gene. In nucleotides, the CDR3 is TGTACCAACAGCTTGGACGGGACCCTAGGAGAGCAGTACTTC. This gives the protein CTNSLDGTLGEQYF. The whole variable domain, filled in from reference TRBV11-3 and TRBJ2-7, reads EAGVVQSPRYKIIEKKQPVAFWCNPISGHNTLYWYLQNLGQGPELLIRYENEEAVDDSQLPKDRFSAERLKGVDSTLKIQPAELGDSAVYLCTNSLDGTLGEQYFGPGTRLTVT.

Of note for this clonotype: Relative to the germline gene, one junction end is altered; a read error may explain this. V usage is TRBV4-3 and J usage is TRBJ2-1; tentatively, D is TRBD1 or TRBD2 (5 bases each). The CDR3 is made up of 15 amino acids. Germline V gene sequence: CDR1 LGHNA, CDR2 YSLEER. The CDR3 sequence is CASSQDLGAGSEQFF. CDR3 nucleotide sequence: TGTGCCAGCAGCCAAGATTTAGGGGCTGGGAGTGAGCAGTTCTTC.

On this clonotype: Without the conserved terminal phenylalanine or tryptophan, this CDR3 likely stems from a read error. The chain employs TRBV6-5 and TRBJ2-2, with 15 bases matching TRBD2. This CDR3 is 20 amino acids long. Germline CDR1 is MNHEY and CDR2 is SVGAGI. V lost 0 bases, J lost 8 bases, and 13 bases stayed unmatched. CDR3 loop: CASSYSGTSGGRYFKGELFI. CDR3 coding DNA: TGTGCCAGCAGTTACTCCGGGACTAGCGGGGGGCGGTACTTTAAAGGGGAGCTGTTTATT.

Points on this clonotype: The missing conserved phenylalanine or tryptophan at the end of this CDR3 makes a read error likely. The chain couples TRBV29-1 to TRBJ2-7; D is possibly TRBD1 or TRBD2 (5 bases each). There are 15 residues in the CDR3. CDR1 and CDR2 (germline): SQVTM, ANQGSEA. CDR3: CSVVRDPASVDEQYL. CDR3 bases: TGCAGTGTGGTCCGGGACCCAGCGTCGGTGGACGAGCAGTACTTA.

Concerning this clonotype itself: A read error may explain this, as a much larger clone is one base away. This chain joins TRBV6-4 and TRBJ2-2; no clear D. The CDR3 runs 14 residues. CDR1 and CDR2 (germline): MRHNA, SNTAGT. CDR3: CVSSEAPGTGELFF. CDR3 bases: TGTGTCAGCAGTGAGGCCCCCGGTACCGGGGAGCTGTTTTTT.

As regards this clonotype: A junction boundary mismatches the germline segment, possibly from a read error. The genes are TRBV12-3 or TRBV12-4 and TRBJ2-1, with 11 bases lining up with TRBD2. The CDR3 spans 14 residues. The CDR3 protein is CASSLAGGSDEHLF. The CDR3 DNA follows: TGTGCCAGTAGTCTAGCGGGGGGCTCGGATGAGCACCTCTTC.

This chain joins TRBV6-1 and TRBJ1-2; 10 bases match TRBD1. The CDR3 sequence is 16 residues long. The ends lost 6 bases at V and 10 bases at J; junction bases unmatched: 17. Germline-derived CDR1 and CDR2 are MNHNS and SASEGT. The chain's CDR3 is CASSLVIGTGDKDYTF. In DNA, the CDR3 is TGTGCCAGCAGCCTTGTAATCGGGACAGGGGACAAAGACTACACCTTC.

The gene calls are TRBV11-3 and TRBJ2-1; D might be TRBD2 (6 bases). This CDR3 comprises 17 residues. Trimming removed 5 bases from V and 2 bases from J, with 19 bases in between. Germline V gives CDR1 SGHNT, CDR2 YENEEA. Here the CDR3 DNA reads TGTGCCAGCAGCCTAGGTATAGCGGAAGGGCCCTACAATGAGCAGTTCTTC. This gives the protein CASSLGIAEGPYNEQFF.

About this clonotype: This may stem from a read error, because a much larger clone lies one nucleotide away. The chain recombines TRBV5-5 with TRBJ2-5; D call uncertain. V was clipped by 1 base and J by 4 bases, with 14 bases between them. Germline lookup yields CDR1 SGHKS and CDR2 YYEKEE (reference sequence). The CDR3 contains 15 residues. CDR3 protein: CASSLMVGIGETQYF. CDR3 coding DNA: TGTGCCAGCAGCTTGATGGTAGGGATAGGAGAGACCCAGTACTTC. Together with reference TRBV5-5 and TRBJ2-5, the CDR3 gives the full variable domain: DAGVTQSPTHLIKTRGQQVTLRCSPISGHKSVSWYQQVLGQGPQFIFQYYEKEERGRGNFPDRFSARQFPNYSSELNVNALLLGDSALYLCASSLMVGIGETQYFGPGTRLLVL.

As regards this clonotype: The junction and the germline gene differ at one end; a read error may be behind it. The chain carries TRBV11-1 and TRBJ2-3; D call uncertain. CDR3 length: 15 amino acids. Germline V gene sequence: CDR1 SGHAT, CDR2 FQDESV (reference sequence). CDR3 nucleotides: TGTGCAAGCAGCCTTTCCCAGACATACACAGATACGCAGTATTTT. This sequence encodes CASSLSQTYTDTQYF.

This clonotype was detected once. This could be a read error, since a much larger clone is one nucleotide away. The chain links TRBV15 to TRBJ1-2; 11 bases agree with TRBD1. This CDR3 contains 15 residues. CDR1 is LNHNV, CDR2 YYDKDF, per germline (reference sequence). The CDR3 DNA reads TGTGCCACCAGCAGGGGAGGACAGGGGGCTAGAGGCTACGCCTTC. Protein: CATSRGGQGARGYAF.

The V call is TRBV5-6, the J call TRBJ2-3; D call uncertain. Germline V gene data show CDR1 as SGHDT and CDR2 as YYEEEE. CDR3 length: 13 residues. Trimming took 4 bases from V and 10 from J, leaving 16 bases between them. This CDR3 reads CASSLDGLDPQYF. The CDR3 DNA follows: TGTGCCAGCAGCCTGGACGGTCTTGATCCGCAGTATTTT.

Comments on this clonotype: The junction does not match germline at one end; this may be a read error. The chain joins TRBV2 to TRBJ1-1; TRBD1 aligns across 8 bases. Germline V gene lookup returns CDR1 SNHLY and CDR2 FYNNEI. The length of the CDR3 is 14 residues. This CDR3 reads CASSEVRDRTEAVF. The CDR3 bases are TGTGCCAGCAGTGAAGTCAGGGACAGGACTGAAGCTGTCTTT. The entire variable domain, with the rest obtained from reference TRBV2 and TRBJ1-1, is as follows: EPEVTQTPSHQVTQMGQEVILRCVPISNHLYFYWYRQILGQKVEFLVSFYNNEISEKSEIFDDQFSVERPDGSNFTLKIRSTKLEDSAMYFCASSEVRDRTEAVFGQGTRLTVV.

The V and J genes are TRBV29-1 and TRBJ1-2; D remains ambiguous. The CDR3 has 15 residues. Trimming cost V 6 bases and J 4 bases, with 21 bases left between them. Germline CDR1 is SQVTM and CDR2 is ANQGSEA. DNA of the CDR3: TGCAGCGTGATGGCCGGATTTTCGGATATCTATGGCTACACCTTC. Translating gives CSVMAGFSDIYGYTF.

Comments on this clonotype: Germline is not matched at one junction end, which may reflect a read error. The gene calls are TRBV6-1 and TRBJ1-5; TRBD1 might be the D (6 bases). The germline CDR1 and CDR2 sequences are MNHNS and SASEGT. The CDR3 runs 14 residues. CDR3 sequence (DNA): TGTGCCAGTGACGACGGGGGGCTTAATCAGCCCCAACATTTT. It encodes CASDDGGLNQPQHF.

In the case of this clonotype: This CDR3 fails to terminate in the conserved phenylalanine or tryptophan, so it likely reflects a read error. Because the CDR3's place on the DNA is in doubt, the DNA is left out and the CDR3 is given as listed by TCRdb. V and J are TRBV4-3 and TRBJ2-1. The CDR3 is 17 residues long, ends included. Germline assignment: CDR1 LGHNA and CDR2 YSLEER. CDR3 protein: CASSQDWLAGPYNEQFL.

About this clonotype: Just one base apart from a much larger clone, this may be a read error. The rearrangement joins TRBV20-1 to TRBJ2-7; D not certain. V was clipped by 7 bases and J by 2 bases, with 18 bases between them. Germline V gene sequence: CDR1 DFQATT, CDR2 SNEGSKA (reference sequence). The CDR3 is 14 amino acids. In DNA, the CDR3 is TGCAGTGTCAGACAAGGGTTGTCGACCTACGAGCAGTACTTC. Translated, it gives CSVRQGLSTYEQYF.

The rearrangement joins TRBV12-3 or TRBV12-4 to TRBJ2-3, with D possibly being TRBD2 (6 bases). This CDR3 contains 14 residues. The ends were cut back, 6 bases at V and 5 bases at J, with 15 bases in the middle. Here the CDR3 reads CASSFSGRGDTQYF. The DNA for the CDR3 is TGTGCCAGCAGCTTTAGCGGACGAGGAGATACGCAGTATTTT.

V gene TRBV6-6 combines with J gene TRBJ2-7, with no clear D. Germline CDR1 and CDR2: MNHNY and SVGAGI (reference sequence). Trimming stripped 7 bases from V and 3 bases from J, with 16 bases between. The CDR3 length is 14 residues. The CDR3 nucleotides read TGTGCCAGCAACCCCAGACAAATGTACTACGAGCAGTACTTC. This translates into CASNPRQMYYEQYF.

The sample holds one count of this clonotype. The conserved phenylalanine or tryptophan is not found at the CDR3 terminus, so this likely reflects a read error. The chain joins TRBV11-2 to TRBJ2-2; 7 positions match TRBD1. Germline V gene sequence: CDR1 SGHAT, CDR2 FQNNGV. The CDR3 is made up of 16 amino acids. The V gene end was trimmed by 2 bases and the J gene end by 9 bases; junction bases not matched to a gene: 12. The CDR3 bases are TGTGCCAGCAGCTTAATGGGCACAGGGGTTGCCAGGGAGCTGTTTATT. It encodes CASSLMGTGVARELFI.

Regarding this clonotype: Because the CDR3 is missing its conserved closing phenylalanine or tryptophan, this is likely a read error. The chain uses TRBV12-3 or TRBV12-4 and TRBJ2-7; D possibly corresponds to TRBD2 (6 bases). The CDR3 has 15 amino acids. The CDR3 DNA is TGTGCCAGCAATTTAAAGGCTGCGGGGAAGTTGAAGCAGTACTTG. This codes for CASNLKAAGKLKQYL.

The chain carries TRBV29-1 and TRBJ1-2, with 11 bases that match TRBD1. This CDR3 has 14 amino acids. The trim removed 0 bases at V and 8 bases at J, leaving 5 bases unmatched. From germline, CDR1 is SQVTM and CDR2 ANQGSEA. CDR3 nucleotide sequence: TGCAGCGTTGAAGACAGGACAGGGGGCCGAGGCTACACCTTC. It codes for CSVEDRTGGRGYTF. The entire variable domain, with the rest obtained from reference TRBV29-1 and TRBJ1-2, is as follows: SAVISQKPSRDICQRGTSLTIQCQVDSQVTMMFWYRQQPGQSLTLIATANQGSEATYESGFVIDKFPISRPNLTFSTLTVSNMSPEDSSIYLCSVEDRTGGRGYTFGSGTRLTVV.